The sequence of this T cell receptor (beta chain) was determined in a study of T cell responses to AZD1222 COVID-19 vaccine. Using immunoSEQ multiplex PCR, the repertoire was profiled, and TCRdb retains in-frame clones only, with some absent. Of around 160,000 clones listed, about 91% are singletons. Trimming stripped 3 bases from V and 1 base from J, with 7 bases between. Per germline, CDR1 SGHDT and CDR2 YYEEEE. There are 13 residues in the CDR3. This receptor was identified in an adult who received the AZD1222 COVID-19 vaccine. Sequencing used peripheral blood, obtained 28 days after the second AZD1222 dose. The gene calls are TRBV5-6 and TRBJ1-1; no reliable D call. CDR3 region: CASSWAGNTEAFF. Here the CDR3 DNA reads TGTGCCAGCAGCTGGGCGGGGAACACTGAAGCTTTCTTT.